A single sample is the source of the 9 T cell receptor beta chains below, sequenced in a study of regulatory T cells in long-lasting Graves disease. The time point: newly diagnosed GD, antithyroid drugs for less than 3 months. The TCR library used RNA extracted from PBMCs. Building of the TCR beta libraries involved iRepertoire HTBI primers and Arm-PCR of CDR3 regions. TCRdb called the multiplex PCR reads again in MiXCR, with one record for every CDR3 protein. The sample includes around 500,000 distinct CDR3 sequences, roughly 13% of them seen just once. The sample also formed part of further work on T cells in Graves' hyperthyroidism and ophthalmopathy.

The sequencing used peripheral blood mononuclear cells (PBMCs), collected at new diagnosis, from a patient treated with antithyroid drugs. The receptor source for this set is a man between 25 and 39 years old with Graves disease.

This clonotype was detected many times. The CDR3, as DNA: TGCGCCAGCAGCTTCCGGGACAGGAATAATTCACCCCTCCACTTT. Amino acids: CASSFRDRNNSPLHF. This chain joins TRBV5-1 and TRBJ1-6; 8 nucleotides match TRBD1. V was clipped by 2 bases and J by 5 bases; unmatched bases: 3. The CDR3 contains 15 residues. The germline gives CDR1 SGHRS, CDR2 YFSETQ.

The genes are TRBV18 and TRBJ2-6; D not certain. The CDR3 consists of 14 residues. Per germline, CDR1 KGHSH and CDR2 LQKENI. Between the trimmed V and J ends, which lost 4 bases and 4 bases, there was a span of 8 bases. CDR3: CASSLPQGANVLTF. For the CDR3, the DNA is TGTGCCAGCTCACTCCCGCAAGGGGCCAACGTCCTGACTTTC.

This clonotype was counted many times. V gene TRBV7-2 combines with J gene TRBJ2-3; 7 bases are shared with TRBD1. V dropped 1 base and J dropped 3; count of bases not matched to a gene: 4. CDR1 is SGHTA and CDR2 is FQGNSA in the germline V gene. The CDR3 has 15 amino acids. CDR3 sequence (DNA): TGTGCCAGCAGCTTAGTAGCAGGGGGTACAGATACGCAGTATTTT. As protein: CASSLVAGGTDTQYF.

This clonotype has just a few counts. The gene calls are TRBV5-4 and TRBJ2-7; 8 bases match TRBD2. Germline V lookup: CDR1 SGHNT, CDR2 YYREEE (reference sequence). With 2 bases clipped from V and 9 bases from J, the junction kept 7 bases outside the gene matches. The CDR3 extends over 13 amino acids. CDR3 loop: CASSFRAGVRQYF. The CDR3 DNA is TGTGCCAGCAGCTTCCGAGCGGGAGTTCGGCAGTACTTC.

This clonotype was observed many times. The chain uses TRBV11-2 and TRBJ1-5; no clear D gene. Germline V gene data show CDR1 as SGHAT and CDR2 as FQNNGV. The CDR3 contains 12 residues. V lost 4 bases, J lost 9 bases, and 10 bases lay in between. The CDR3: CASSSLFGPQHF. DNA for the CDR3: TGTGCCAGCAGCTCCCTCTTTGGGCCCCAGCATTTT.

This clonotype was observed at least ten times. This rearrangement joins TRBV6-1 to TRBJ2-3; D gene uncertain. With 8 bases removed from V and 0 bases from J, the gap between germline ends came to 6 bases. CDR1 and CDR2 from the germline V gene are MNHNS and SASEGT. The CDR3 covers 12 residues. The CDR3 reads CASQTSTDTQYF. CDR3 bases: TGTGCCAGCCAAACCAGCACAGATACGCAGTATTTT.

The V call is TRBV3-1, the J call TRBJ2-3; the D is unclear. The J call may be incorrect, as the DNA end agrees better with TRBJ2-7. There are 14 residues in the CDR3. Germline lookup yields CDR1 LGHDT and CDR2 YNNKEL (reference sequence). The CDR3 DNA sequence: TGTGCCAGCAGCCAAGTCCCCGGGTTCAACGAGCAGTACTTC. Translating it yields CASSQVPGFNEQYF.

This clonotype has at least ten counts. The rearrangement joins TRBV29-1 to TRBJ2-7; D possibly corresponds to TRBD2 (6 bases). The CDR3 has 15 residues. Germline-derived CDR1 and CDR2 are SQVTM and ANQGSEA. The V end lost 3 bases, the J end lost 1 base, and 16 bases lay between the germline ends. CDR3 in DNA: TGCAGCGTTGACGCCCCAGGGCGGGAATCCTACGAGCAGTACTTC. Translating gives CSVDAPGRESYEQYF.

The chain carries TRBV9 and TRBJ1-2; 9 bases line up with TRBD1. V shed 4 bases, J shed 8 bases, and the junction held 9 bases outside the gene matches. The CDR3 is made up of 14 amino acids. Per germline, CDR1 SGDLS and CDR2 YYNGEE. In nucleotides, the CDR3 is TGTGCCAGCAGCCTGGGACAGGGCTCTCGGGGCTACACCTTC. Protein sequence: CASSLGQGSRGYTF.